A single sample gave rise to the 26 T cell receptor beta chains below, sequenced in a study of T-cell reconstitution after alpha-beta-depleted transplantation in children. Library preparation (for TCRbeta) was performed with unique molecular identifiers. TCRdb recomputed calls from the PCR reads with MiXCR, one row per CDR3 protein. The sample includes roughly 180,000 distinct CDR3 sequences, roughly 10% of them seen just once. The source was PBMCs, collected before TCRalphabeta/CD19-depleted stem cell transplant. Source of these receptors: a boy younger than 10 with acute myeloid leukemia, due to receive a stem cell transplant.

In its sample, this clonotype was seen many times. The V and J genes are TRBV4-2 and TRBJ2-2; TRBD2 might be the D (6 bases). In germline, CDR1 is LGHNA, CDR2 YNFKEQ. V was clipped by 1 base and J by 6 bases, with 9 bases between them. The CDR3 consists of 14 residues. CDR3 loop: CASSQAGESGELFF. The DNA for the CDR3 is TGTGCCAGCAGCCAAGCGGGAGAATCCGGGGAGCTGTTTTTT.

This clonotype showed up just a few times. CDR3: CASSLVSENSPLHF. CDR3 bases: TGTGCCAGCAGCTTGGTATCCGAGAATTCACCCCTCCACTTT. V and J are TRBV5-4 and TRBJ1-6; D is uncertain. The V gene lost 0 bases and the J gene lost 7 bases, with 8 bases spanning the gap. This CDR3 has 14 amino acids. Per germline, CDR1 SGHNT and CDR2 YYREEE (reference sequence).

The sample holds one count of this clonotype. The CDR3, as DNA: TGCGCCAGCAGCCCCATGGGTTTTCGGGAGCAGTACTTC. This translates into CASSPMGFREQYF. This chain links TRBV4-1 with TRBJ2-7; D is unresolved. In germline, CDR1 is MGHRA, CDR2 YSYEKL. Between the trimmed V and J ends, which lost 4 bases and 7 bases, there was a span of 14 bases. The CDR3 sequence is 13 residues long.

For this clonotype: A much larger clone sits a single nucleotide away, making a read error possible. Since no conserved phenylalanine or tryptophan closes the CDR3, a read error is the likely cause. The rearrangement uses TRBV20-1 and TRBJ2-5, with no clear D. Germline V lookup: CDR1 DFQATT, CDR2 SNEGSKA (reference sequence). V lost 3 bases, J lost 2 bases, and 10 bases lay in between. This CDR3 has 13 residues. As DNA, the CDR3 is TGCAGTGCTAGTTTCAAGATTCAAGAGACCCAGTACATC. Translating it yields CSASFKIQETQYI.

J is TRBJ2-7 and V is TRBV3-1, with TRBD2 identical over 9 bases. The length of the CDR3 is 19 residues. The ends lost 11 bases at V and 4 bases at J; junction bases unmatched: 27. Germline CDR1 reads LGHDT; CDR2 reads YNNKEL (reference sequence). Here the CDR3 DNA reads TGTGCCTGCTCCCAAGATTATTTGGCTAGCGGGAAGAGTCCGTACGAGCAGTACTTC. Its translation is CACSQDYLASGKSPYEQYF.

This clonotype was seen repeatedly, ten times or more. The rearrangement joins TRBV5-5 to TRBJ1-5; 11 positions match TRBD1. After removal of 2 bases from V and 7 bases from J, the junction contained 11 bases not matched to a gene. The CDR3 is made up of 17 amino acids. CDR1 and CDR2 (germline): SGHKS, YYEKEE (reference sequence). CDR3 region: CASSLVPGTGGIQPQHF. As DNA, the CDR3 is TGTGCCAGCAGCTTAGTACCCGGGACAGGGGGAATCCAGCCCCAGCATTTT. The full variable domain, in which reference TRBV5-5 and TRBJ1-5 provide the parts outside the CDR3, is DAGVTQSPTHLIKTRGQQVTLRCSPISGHKSVSWYQQVLGQGPQFIFQYYEKEERGRGNFPDRFSARQFPNYSSELNVNALLLGDSALYLCASSLVPGTGGIQPQHFGDGTRLSIL.

Ten or more counts support this clonotype. The chain employs TRBV5-1 and TRBJ2-5, with no clear D. Germline CDR1 SGHRS, CDR2 YFSETQ. V lost 1 base, J lost 5 bases, and 12 bases lay in between. The CDR3 runs 14 residues. The CDR3: CASSLQGIGETQYF. In nucleotides, the CDR3 is TGCGCCAGCAGCTTGCAAGGGATTGGGGAGACCCAGTACTTC.

The table lists this clonotype with many counts. The chain is built from TRBV3-1 and TRBJ2-7; D perhaps matches TRBD1 (5 bases). V was cut by 2 bases and J by 1 base, with 6 bases left in between. The CDR3 runs 13 residues. CDR1 is LGHDT, CDR2 YNNKEL, per germline (reference sequence). The CDR3 DNA is TGTGCCAGCAGCCAACAGGGATCCTACGAGCAGTACGTC. It encodes CASSQQGSYEQYV.

The sample holds many counts of this clonotype. V is TRBV5-5 and J is TRBJ2-3; D unresolved. Per the germline V gene, CDR1 is SGHKS and CDR2 is YYEKEE (reference sequence). Trimming left V 0 bases short and J 2 bases short, with 13 bases between. CDR3 size: 16 residues. In DNA form, the CDR3 reads TGTGCCAGCAGCTTGGGGGTTAGCACACACACAGATACGCAGTATTTT. Translating gives CASSLGVSTHTDTQYF.

This clonotype was counted many times. J is TRBJ2-3 and V is TRBV27; D unresolved. Germline V CDR1 and CDR2: MNHEY, SMNVEV (reference sequence). CDR3 length: 15 residues. V was pared by 3 bases and J by 3 bases, with 13 bases between. CDR3 amino acids: CASSFLSSRTDTQYF. CDR3 DNA sequence: TGTGCCAGCAGTTTCCTGAGCTCGCGTACAGATACGCAGTATTTT.

This clonotype was seen many times. This chain links TRBV7-2 with TRBJ2-1; D remains unclear. The germline CDR1 and CDR2 sequences are SGHTA and FQGNSA. The V end was cut by 2 bases, the J end by 7 bases, with 9 bases between. CDR3 length: 13 amino acids. The CDR3 nucleotides read TGTGCCAGCAGCTTACCGGTTCGGAATGAGCAGTTCTTC. It translates to CASSLPVRNEQFF.

This clonotype was picked up many times. The gene calls are TRBV28 and TRBJ2-7, with D tentatively TRBD1 or TRBD2 (6 bases each). This CDR3 region has 13 residues. Germline loops: CDR1 MDHEN, CDR2 SYDVKM. V was clipped by 9 bases and J by 3 bases, with 15 bases between them. The CDR3 loop is CASNREELYEQYF. The CDR3 nucleotides are TGTGCCAGTAACAGGGAGGAGCTCTACGAGCAGTACTTC.

This clonotype has at least ten counts. The chain has TRBV5-1 and TRBJ2-4; TRBD1 is a possible D gene (5 bases). V gave up 0 bases and J gave up 6 bases, with 13 bases separating them. The CDR3 runs to 15 residues. Germline loops: CDR1 SGHRS, CDR2 YFSETQ. CDR3 coding DNA: TGCGCCAGCAGCTTGGAGGTACGGCAGGGAAACATTCAGTACTTC. Its protein is CASSLEVRQGNIQYF.

The chain uses TRBV4-1 and TRBJ2-5; TRBD1 aligns across 7 bases. Germline-derived CDR1 and CDR2 are MGHRA and YSYEKL. The CDR3 contains 15 residues. J was trimmed by 2 bases and V by 2 bases; bases with no gene match: 5. This chain's CDR3 is CASSQPDRDQETQYF. CDR3 DNA: TGCGCCAGCAGCCAACCAGACAGGGATCAAGAGACCCAGTACTTC.

The chain links TRBV23-1 to TRBJ2-7; 8 positions match TRBD1. TRBV23-1 is an ORF, with its function uncertain. The CDR3 sequence is 16 residues long. J lost 6 bases, V lost 0 bases, and 10 bases had no gene match. CDR3 nucleotide sequence: TGCGCCAGCAGTCAATCCCAGCCGGACAGGGCTTGCGAGCAGTACGTC. It translates to CASSQSQPDRACEQYV.

This clonotype was seen many times. As DNA, the CDR3 is TGTGCCAGCAGTCGGGACCAAATCTATGGCTACACCTTC. As protein: CASSRDQIYGYTF. The chain combines TRBV12-3 or TRBV12-4 with TRBJ1-2; D may be TRBD1 (5 bases). The CDR3 runs to 13 residues. The V end lost 5 bases, the J end lost 4 bases, and 11 bases lay between the germline ends.

Turning to this clonotype: A single base separates this from a much larger clone, so it may be a read error. The V and J genes are TRBV27 and TRBJ2-1, with a weak D call TRBD1 (5 bases). This CDR3 is built from 15 residues. Germline loops: CDR1 MNHEY, CDR2 SMNVEV (reference sequence). CDR3: CASIPSWGGGDEHFF. In DNA, the CDR3 is TGTGCCAGCATCCCATCTTGGGGCGGCGGCGATGAGCATTTCTTC.

To note about this clonotype: One base away lies a much larger clone, so this may be a sequencing read error. The J gene is TRBJ1-2, the V gene TRBV20-1; D is unresolved. The CDR3 runs 12 residues. V lost 5 bases to trimming and J lost 2 bases, with 9 bases between them. CDR1 DFQATT and CDR2 SNEGSKA come from the germline V gene (reference sequence). The CDR3 DNA follows: TGCAGTGCTTCTAGGTTCAACTATGGCTACACCTTC. It encodes CSASRFNYGYTF.

The sample holds many counts of this clonotype. The chain uses TRBV20-1 and TRBJ1-2; D possibly corresponds to TRBD1 (5 bases). CDR3 length equals 13 residues. V was cut by 5 bases and J by 6 bases, with 16 bases left in between. The germline V gene has CDR1 DFQATT and CDR2 SNEGSKA (reference sequence). The CDR3 region is CSARLGGSNGYTF. CDR3 coding DNA: TGCAGTGCTCGTCTGGGGGGGAGCAATGGCTACACCTTC.

This clonotype came up many times. The J gene is TRBJ1-6, the V gene TRBV12-3 or TRBV12-4; D is ambiguous. The CDR3 extends over 16 amino acids. Trimming cost V 6 bases and J 8 bases, with 20 bases left between them. The CDR3 DNA follows: TGTGCCAGCAGCCGCTCTCGGGCCTGGGAGGATTCACCCCTCCACTTT. This translates into CASSRSRAWEDSPLHF.

This clonotype has at least ten counts. DNA for the CDR3: TGTGCTAGTGGTTTGCCCCAATCAGGGAGACGGAACTATGGCTACACCTTC. Amino acids: CASGLPQSGRRNYGYTF. The rearrangement joins TRBV12-5 to TRBJ1-2, with D tentatively TRBD1 (5 bases). CDR1 and CDR2 (germline): LGHNT, FRNRAP. The CDR3 spans 17 residues. V was trimmed by 2 bases and J by 2 bases, leaving 18 bases between them.

This clonotype was seen repeatedly, ten times or more. J is TRBJ2-7 and V is TRBV7-2; tentative D call: TRBD2 (6 bases). V was cut by 3 bases and J by 0 bases, with 12 bases left in between. Germline V lookup: CDR1 SGHTA, CDR2 FQGNSA. The CDR3 extends over 15 amino acids. CDR3 bases: TGTGCCAGCAGCTTCGCCGGGAGTCTCTCCTACGAGCAGTACTTC. Amino acids: CASSFAGSLSYEQYF.

This clonotype was observed at least ten times. The chain carries TRBV19 and TRBJ1-1; no reliable D call. The V and J ends lost 3 bases and 8 bases respectively, with 13 bases between them. CDR1 LNHDA and CDR2 SQIVND come from the germline V gene (reference sequence). CDR3 size: 13 residues. CDR3 DNA: TGTGCCAGTAGTATTGACCTTGTGGACGAAGCTTTCTTT. Its protein product is CASSIDLVDEAFF.

This clonotype occurred many times. This chain uses TRBV7-9 with TRBJ2-2; possible D gene TRBD1, 5 bases. The length of the CDR3 is 15 residues. CDR1 is SEHNR, CDR2 FQNEAQ, per germline (reference sequence). Trimming cost V 5 bases and J 0 bases, with 10 bases left between them. CDR3 loop: CASSQGATNTGELFF. The CDR3 DNA is TGTGCCAGCAGCCAGGGCGCAACGAACACCGGGGAGCTGTTTTTT.

In this sample, this clonotype turned up many times. The chain joins TRBV4-1 to TRBJ2-7; unclear D gene. V shed 0 bases and J shed 0 bases, with 15 bases lying between them. Germline values: CDR1 MGHRA, CDR2 YSYEKL. This CDR3 contains 17 residues. CDR3 sequence: CASSQEKTGWSSYEQYF. The CDR3 DNA follows: TGCGCCAGCAGCCAAGAAAAGACCGGATGGAGCTCCTACGAGCAGTACTTC.

Of note for this clonotype: This could be a read error, since a much larger clone is one nucleotide away. The gene calls are TRBV5-4 and TRBJ2-3; TRBD2 aligns across 10 bases. The germline CDR1 and CDR2 sequences are SGHNT and YYREEE (reference sequence). This CDR3 has 15 residues. CDR3 amino acids: CASSSGGASTDTQCF. The CDR3 bases are TGTGCCAGCAGCAGCGGGGGGGCTAGCACAGATACGCAGTGTTTT.